The rows below give T cell receptor beta chains drawn from one sample of a study of T cells after yellow fever vaccination. TCRdb re-derived calls from the 5' RACE reads in MiXCR, one entry per CDR3 protein. Found here are 500,000 to 700,000 distinct CDR3 sequences, around 21% of them singletons; the top ten hold more than 13%. The sample consisted of PBMCs, taken 15 days after the yellow fever booster vaccination. These receptors originate from a young man who received the YFV17D yellow fever vaccine. Each CDR3 is given without its conserved first and last residue. The D gene is left open where the match is weak. For some rows the clone size is stated as once, few or many, or as a class when expanded; others skip it.

few,-,TRBJ1-4,TRBV6-5,ASSLGGINEKLF
-,TRBD2,TRBJ2-1,TRBV19,ASSITPLAGGSYNEQF
-,TRBD2,TRBJ2-1,TRBV28,ASMESSGRRSNEQF
few,-,TRBJ1-3,TRBV20-1,SARDIAGNTIY
-,-,TRBJ2-2,TRBV12-3/TRBV12-4,ASSTGPGELF
few,-,TRBJ2-3,TRBV11-1,ASSLAGIDTQY
-,TRBD2,TRBJ2-5,TRBV25-1,ASSEWRPSGTQETQY
-,TRBD1,TRBJ1-2,TRBV6-1,ASSPGTGPNYGYT
-,-,TRBJ2-7,TRBV28,ASTEAYEQY
-,-,TRBJ2-1,TRBV5-1,ASSLGGERYNEQF
many,-,TRBJ2-3,TRBV20-1,SAREGGQITDTQY
many,-,TRBJ1-5,TRBV27,ASSQRVGQPQH
few,-,TRBJ2-5,TRBV3-1,ASSQGVLETQY
once,-,TRBJ2-7,TRBV30,AWSVGSQGREQY
-,TRBD2,TRBJ2-1,TRBV3-1,ASSRVLAGGGNEQF
-,TRBD1,TRBJ2-5,TRBV15,ATSSDGQAQETQY
-,TRBD2,TRBJ2-1,TRBV12-3/TRBV12-4,ASSFSGRTNEQF
-,-,TRBJ2-5,TRBV6-5,ASSWADGTRETQY
-,-,TRBJ2-3,TRBV18,ASSPQGTTSTDTQY
-,-,TRBJ1-4,TRBV21-1,ASIGRRTTNEKLF
-,-,TRBJ2-5,TRBV7-8,ASSFTPGNQETQY
few,-,TRBJ1-2,TRBV20-1,SARGSPGNSGYT
few,TRBD2,TRBJ2-1,TRBV6-2/TRBV6-3,ASSYGPRWTSNEQF
-,-,TRBJ2-5,TRBV6-1,ASTELVGGHGTQY
many,-,TRBJ1-3,TRBV20-1,SARGSSGNTIY
few,-,TRBJ2-1,TRBV25-1,ASSSRAGNEQF
few,TRBD2,TRBJ2-3,TRBV12-3/TRBV12-4,ASGSGTGGYTQY
-,TRBD2,TRBJ2-1,TRBV7-9,ASSWLAGGGNEQF
few,-,TRBJ2-5,TRBV7-2,ASSLSYETQY
few,-,TRBJ2-7,TRBV5-1,ASSLGGSATYEQY
-,-,TRBJ2-7,TRBV3-1,ASGTLSYEQY
-,-,TRBJ2-7,TRBV30,AWSYPTATIYEQY
-,TRBD1,TRBJ2-7,TRBV9,ASSPGTAYSYEQY
-,-,TRBJ2-7,TRBV6-2/TRBV6-3,ASSTRTVPYEQY
-,-,TRBJ2-3,TRBV6-1,ASTGGFTDTQY
few,TRBD2,TRBJ2-1,TRBV2,ASTSGSYNEQF
-,-,TRBJ2-3,TRBV28,ASRGSGNTQY
-,TRBD1,TRBJ2-3,TRBV6-1,ASSPGSQGAYTQY
few,TRBD2,TRBJ2-7,TRBV5-1,ASSLVGLAEGAYEQY
once,-,TRBJ2-1,TRBV20-1,SAKVVSSYNEQF